A single sample gave rise to the 5 T cell receptor beta chains below, sequenced in a study of blood T cell repertoires in COVID-19. The protocol was immunoSEQ multiplex PCR, while the TCRdb copy is restricted to in-frame clones and leaves out a portion. Of 130,000 or so clones listed, 84% are singletons. Sequencing was performed on peripheral blood. These receptors were obtained from a human donor in a cohort sampled during active COVID-19.

Remarks on this clone: At the DNA level, this CDR3 is encoded by other sequences in the same sample as well. The chain uses TRBV7-9 and TRBJ2-3, with 9 nucleotides matching TRBD1. The V segment lost 7 bases and the J segment 0 bases; nucleotides outside the gene matches: 2. CDR3 length: 14 amino acids. CDR1 is SEHNR and CDR2 is FQNEAQ in the germline V gene (reference sequence). CDR3 protein: CASTGTGSTDTQYF. The CDR3 coding sequence is TGTGCCAGCACCGGGACAGGGAGCACAGATACGCAGTATTTT.

This clone was seen once. The rearrangement uses TRBV9 and TRBJ1-4, with 7 positions matching TRBD1. The CDR3 runs to 15 residues. The V and J ends lost 1 base and 7 bases, in that order; junction bases with no gene match: 7. CDR1 is SGDLS, CDR2 YYNGEE, per germline. This CDR3 is CASSVSTGRIEKLFF. The CDR3 DNA reads TGTGCCAGCAGCGTATCGACAGGGAGGATTGAAAAACTGTTTTTT.

This clone was observed at least ten times. The chain combines TRBV5-5 with TRBJ1-1, with D perhaps TRBD1 (6 bases). The V and J ends lost 1 base and 0 bases respectively, with 16 bases between them. The germline V gene has CDR1 SGHKS and CDR2 YYEKEE (reference sequence). The CDR3 runs to 17 residues. CDR3 sequence reads: CASSLTGTRTMNTEAFF. CDR3 DNA sequence: TGTGCCAGCAGCTTGACTGGGACACGAACGATGAACACTGAAGCTTTCTTT.

The chain joins TRBV3-1 (or the pseudogene TRBV3-2) to TRBJ2-2; D not resolved. Per the germline V gene, CDR1 is LGHDT and CDR2 is YNNKEL (reference sequence). The CDR3 sequence is 13 residues long. V lost 6 bases to trimming and J lost 2 bases, with 7 bases between them. CDR3 protein: CASSSQNTGELFF. The CDR3 DNA reads as TGTGCCAGCAGTAGCCAAAACACCGGGGAGCTGTTTTTT.

This clone was seen only once. J is TRBJ1-1 and V is TRBV30; perhaps TRBD1 as D (5 bases). From germline, CDR1 is GTSNPN and CDR2 SVGIG (reference sequence). The CDR3 length is 14 residues. Trimming removed 3 bases at V and 0 bases at J, with 11 bases between. The CDR3 region is CAWSRRGMNTEAFF. CDR3 sequence (DNA): TGTGCCTGGAGCCGACGGGGGATGAACACTGAAGCTTTCTTT.